This entry concerns a single T cell receptor (beta chain). Its specificity is unknown. This record comes from a study of early T cells in non-severe SARS-CoV-2 infection. Study-wide points: Matching against VDJdb likely underestimated virus-specific expansions, favoring anti-spike CD8.

Each single cDNA molecule received a unique molecular identifier. TCRdb used MiXCR to reprocess the 5' RACE reads, holding one entry per CDR3 protein. The sample includes about 98,000 distinct CDR3 sequences, roughly 11% of them seen just once. The CDR3 contains 12 residues. In germline, CDR1 is GTSNPN, CDR2 SVGIG (reference sequence). V was pared by 4 bases and J by 1 base, with 7 bases between. This chain joins TRBV30 and TRBJ1-1; D uncertain. This receptor was obtained from an adult who was a healthcare worker with PCR-confirmed SARS-CoV-2 infection or an uninfected control (not recorded which). Source material: whole blood. The CDR3 DNA reads TGTGCCTGGATGCGGGGGAACACTGAAGCTTTCTTT. Translated: CAWMRGNTEAFF.